This entry describes one TCR beta chain. Libraries were prepared by immunoSEQ multiplex PCR; TCRdb keeps only in-frame clonotypes and omits some of them. The table lists about 210,000 clones, over 75% of them singletons. Germline V lookup: CDR1 SQVTM, CDR2 ANQGSEA. The CDR3 covers 14 residues. V was pared by 4 bases and J by 6 bases, with 17 bases between. This entry is derived from a study of blood T cell repertoires in COVID-19. Overall study context: Sources were T cells, B-cell-depleted T cells, or PBMCs; the material itself was cDNA or gDNA.

The source material was peripheral blood. The chain is built from TRBV29-1 and TRBJ2-3; D perhaps matches TRBD2 (6 bases). The source is a woman aged 70-85 years with COVID-19, enrolled during active disease. The CDR3 DNA sequence: TGCAGCGTTGGAGGTGGAGGGAGCAGGGATACGCAGTATTTT. It encodes CSVGGGGSRDTQYF.